This paragraph covers one T cell receptor beta chain sequence. Its antigen is unknown. The protocol was immunoSEQ multiplex PCR, while the TCRdb copy is restricted to in-frame clones and leaves out a portion. The profile shows 630,000 or so clones, roughly 98% of them singletons. The sample comes from a study of shared clonotypes between healthy human individuals. Overall study context: Three CD4 naive, three CD4 memory, two CD8 naive and one CD8 memory plate were used per donor.

The naive CD8 population came from CD45RO-negative cells selected for CCR7, without terminally differentiated effector memory CD45RA+ cells. Study-level findings and limits: The study found lower generation probabilities in non-shared clonotypes than in those shared by all four donors. Among several donors, roughly 5.4% of naive CD4 clonotypes were found in common.

V was clipped by 4 bases and J by 4 bases, with 14 bases between them. CDR3 length: 14 residues. Germline CDR1 and CDR2: SQVTM and ANQGSEA. The sequence came from a man aged 25 to 40 in good health. The sample consisted of naive CD8+ T cells sorted from blood. The chain links TRBV29-1 to TRBJ2-4; D may be TRBD1 (5 bases). The CDR3 is CSVAMTDSKNIQYF. The CDR3 DNA follows: TGCAGCGTTGCAATGACAGACTCGAAAAACATTCAGTACTTC.